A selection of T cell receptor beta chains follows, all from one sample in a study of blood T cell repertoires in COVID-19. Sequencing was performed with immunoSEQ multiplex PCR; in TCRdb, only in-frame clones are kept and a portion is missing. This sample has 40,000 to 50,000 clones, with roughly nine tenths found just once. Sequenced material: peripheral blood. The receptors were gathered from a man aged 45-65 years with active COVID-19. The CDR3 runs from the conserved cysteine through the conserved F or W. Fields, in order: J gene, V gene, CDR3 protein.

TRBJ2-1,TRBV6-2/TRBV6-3,CASSTGTSGTKFF
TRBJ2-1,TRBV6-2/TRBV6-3,CASSYSGTYNEQFF
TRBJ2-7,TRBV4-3,CASSQDRAGSYEQYF
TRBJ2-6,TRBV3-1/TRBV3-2,CASSHRVLSGANVLTF
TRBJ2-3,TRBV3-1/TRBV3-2,CASSQVAGDLGTQYF
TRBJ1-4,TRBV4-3,CASSQELGEVIKLFF
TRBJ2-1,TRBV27,CASRLAGVYEQFF
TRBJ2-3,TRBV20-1,CSASDGRELGQYF
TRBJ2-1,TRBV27,CASTPVPHNNEQFF
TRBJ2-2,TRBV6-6,CASSNLAPGGELFF
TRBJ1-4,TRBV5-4,CASSFAGGDVEKLFF
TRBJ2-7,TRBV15,CATSRANGYEQYF
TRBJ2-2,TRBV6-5,CASSGRQNTGELFF
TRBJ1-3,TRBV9,CASSVRGGSGNTIYF
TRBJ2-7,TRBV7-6,CASSLEGSAGAYEQYF
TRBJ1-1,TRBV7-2,CASSLKSGADTEAFF
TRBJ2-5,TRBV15,CATSRPDRGWETQYF
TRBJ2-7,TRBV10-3,CAISESTGWPEQYF
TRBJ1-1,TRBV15,CATSRDRVEWSEAFF
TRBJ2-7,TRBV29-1,CSVVSGYEQYF
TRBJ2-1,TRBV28,CASSHRGNEQFF
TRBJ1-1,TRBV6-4,CASSSQGGTEAFF
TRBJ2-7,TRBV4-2,CASSPETTNYEQYF
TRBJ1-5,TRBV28,CASSLDSDKTRQPQHF
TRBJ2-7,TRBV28,CASSTSPYEQYF
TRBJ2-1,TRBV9,CASSPGGNEQFF
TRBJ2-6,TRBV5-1,CASSLAPPGGANVLTF
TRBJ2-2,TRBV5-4,CASSSGTSGRTGELFF
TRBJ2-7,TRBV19,CASSPTGAYEQYF
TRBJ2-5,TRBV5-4,CASSLPSGSSETQYF
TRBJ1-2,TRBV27,CASKPRDSGTDYGYTF
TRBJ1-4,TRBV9,CASSVQGTNEKLFF
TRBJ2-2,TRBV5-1,CASSLDGTGRAGELFF
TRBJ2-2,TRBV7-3,CASSPHANTGELFF
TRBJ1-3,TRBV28,CASRGSLGNTIYF
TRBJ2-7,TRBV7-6,CASSFELAGGEQYF
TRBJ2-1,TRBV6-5,CASSTASGSYNEQFF